This TCR beta chain was identified during a study of blood T cells in healthy people across ages. Across the whole study: Capture by template switching was about one barcoded beta molecule per two T cells.

Germline lookup yields CDR1 DFQATT and CDR2 SNEGSKA (reference sequence). The CDR3 extends over 18 amino acids. The V end lost 2 bases, the J end lost 4 bases, and 26 bases lay between the germline ends. A note on this clonotype: Antigen specificity is unknown.

Researchers report isolating at least 6 million PBMCs per sample. Regarding the study as a whole: Researchers deemed the diversity estimates from one million T cells underestimates.

A second PCR of roughly 7 to 11 cycles used a sample-barcoded 5' primer and a J-beta primer mix. TCRdb re-derived calls from the 5' RACE reads in MiXCR, one entry per CDR3 protein. Seen here are 2 million or so distinct CDR3 sequences, 40% to 55% observed once, and the top ten hold less than 2.5%. Specimen: blood. The sequence came from a woman aged 40 to 50 in good health. V usage is TRBV20-1 and J usage is TRBJ1-1; a possible D gene is TRBD1 (6 bases). This CDR3 is CSARSRGGAQSISTEAFF. The CDR3 region has the DNA TGCAGTGCTAGATCCCGGGGGGGGGCCCAAAGTATATCCACTGAAGCTTTCTTT.